This T cell receptor beta chain was retrieved from a study of blood T cell repertoires in COVID-19. Repertoires were generated with immunoSEQ multiplex PCR, while TCRdb's copy carries only in-frame clones and drops some. The sample shows 40,000 or so clones, 80% to 90% of them seen only once. From germline, CDR1 is SGHNT and CDR2 YYREEE (reference sequence). The CDR3 extends over 14 amino acids. V gave up 4 bases and J gave up 4 bases; unmatched junction bases: 6. Source material: peripheral blood. This rearrangement joins TRBV5-4 to TRBJ1-1; 8 nucleotides line up with TRBD1. The source of this sequence is a human donor in a cohort sampled during active COVID-19. CDR3 nucleotides: TGTGCCAGCAGCAGACAGGGGTTTTTCACTGAAGCTTTCTTT. As protein: CASSRQGFFTEAFF. The entire variable domain, with the rest obtained from reference TRBV5-4 and TRBJ1-1, is as follows: ETGVTQSPTHLIKTRGQQVTLRCSSQSGHNTVSWYQQALGQGPQFIFQYYREEENGRGNFPPRFSGLQFPNYSSELNVNALELDDSALYLCASSRQGFFTEAFFGQGTRLTVV.